The next 2 T cell receptor beta chains were all read from a single sample in a study of identical twins. TCRdb passed the 5' RACE reads through MiXCR, listing each CDR3 protein once. The data hold around 100,000 distinct CDR3 sequences, with 4.5% to 6.5% observed a single time. Sequencing input: memory T cells sorted from blood. All receptors come from a woman in her forties or fifties in good health.

This clonotype appeared many times. The chain recombines TRBV30 with TRBJ2-5; possibly TRBD1 for D (5 bases). Trimming stripped 4 bases from V and 5 bases from J, with 11 bases between. The CDR3 is made up of 12 amino acids. Germline loops: CDR1 GTSNPN, CDR2 SVGIG (reference sequence). The CDR3 is CAWMENRETQYF. CDR3 bases: TGTGCCTGGATGGAGAACAGGGAGACCCAGTACTTC.

At least ten counts were recorded for this clonotype. The chain uses TRBV7-8 and TRBJ1-1; no clear D gene. The CDR3 has 15 residues. Germline lookup yields CDR1 SGHVS and CDR2 FQNEAQ. Trimming stripped 1 base from V and 4 bases from J, with 13 bases between. The CDR3 DNA is TGTGCCAGCAGCTTAGTTCCGGGTTTAGTCACTGAAGCTTTCTTT. It is translated as CASSLVPGLVTEAFF.